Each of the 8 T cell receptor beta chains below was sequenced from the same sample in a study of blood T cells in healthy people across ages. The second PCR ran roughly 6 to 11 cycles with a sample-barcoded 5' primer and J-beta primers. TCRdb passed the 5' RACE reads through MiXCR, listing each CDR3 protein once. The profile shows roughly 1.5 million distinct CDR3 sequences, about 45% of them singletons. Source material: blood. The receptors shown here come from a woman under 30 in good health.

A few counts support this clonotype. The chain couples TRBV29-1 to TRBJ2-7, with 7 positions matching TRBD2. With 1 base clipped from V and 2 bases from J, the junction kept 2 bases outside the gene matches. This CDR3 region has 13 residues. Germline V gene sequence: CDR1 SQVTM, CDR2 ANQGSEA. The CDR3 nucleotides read TGCAGCGTTGAAGGGGGGGGGGCCTACGAGCAGTACTTC. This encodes CSVEGGGAYEQYF.

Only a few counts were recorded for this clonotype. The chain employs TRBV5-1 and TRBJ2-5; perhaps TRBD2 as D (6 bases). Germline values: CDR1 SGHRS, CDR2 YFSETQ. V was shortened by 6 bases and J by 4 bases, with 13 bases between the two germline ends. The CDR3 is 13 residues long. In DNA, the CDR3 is TGCGCCAGCAACCCCGGGGGATCAGAGACCCAGTACTTC. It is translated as CASNPGGSETQYF.

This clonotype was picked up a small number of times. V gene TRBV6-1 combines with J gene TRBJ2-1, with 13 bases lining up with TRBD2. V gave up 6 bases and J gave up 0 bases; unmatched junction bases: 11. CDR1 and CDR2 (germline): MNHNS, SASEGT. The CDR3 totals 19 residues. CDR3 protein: CASRNRLAGGPSSYNEQFF. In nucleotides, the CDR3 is TGTGCCAGCAGGAACAGACTAGCGGGGGGCCCGAGCTCCTACAATGAGCAGTTCTTC.

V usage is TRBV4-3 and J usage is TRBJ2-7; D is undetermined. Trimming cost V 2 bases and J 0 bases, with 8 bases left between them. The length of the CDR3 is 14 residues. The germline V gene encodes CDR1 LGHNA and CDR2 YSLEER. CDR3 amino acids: CASSQWAYSYEQYF. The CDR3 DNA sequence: TGCGCCAGCAGCCAATGGGCTTACTCCTACGAGCAGTACTTC.

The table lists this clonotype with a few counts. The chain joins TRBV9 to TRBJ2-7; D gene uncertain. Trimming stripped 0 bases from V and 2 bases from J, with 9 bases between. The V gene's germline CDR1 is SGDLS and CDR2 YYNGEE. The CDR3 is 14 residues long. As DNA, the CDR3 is TGTGCCAGCAGCGTAGATCGATCTCCCTACGAGCAGTACTTC. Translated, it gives CASSVDRSPYEQYF.

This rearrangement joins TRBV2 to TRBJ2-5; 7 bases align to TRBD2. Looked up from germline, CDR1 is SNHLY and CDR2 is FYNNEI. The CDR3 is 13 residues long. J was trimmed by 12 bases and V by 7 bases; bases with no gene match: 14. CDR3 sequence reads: CASKGTSKAGEYF. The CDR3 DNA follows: TGTGCCAGCAAGGGGACTTCAAAGGCGGGGGAGTACTTC.

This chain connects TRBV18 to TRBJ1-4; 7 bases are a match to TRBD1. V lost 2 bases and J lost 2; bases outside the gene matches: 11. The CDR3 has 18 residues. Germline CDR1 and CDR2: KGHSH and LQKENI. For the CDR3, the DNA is TGTGCCAGCTCACCATTTTCGGGACAGCAAGGGACTAATGAAAAACTGTTTTTT. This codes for CASSPFSGQQGTNEKLFF.

The CDR3 DNA follows: TGTGCCAGCAGCTCCATCCACCCTAGCGGGGGAGTGGCCGGGGAGCTGTTTTTT. Translating gives CASSSIHPSGGVAGELFF. The gene calls are TRBV7-6 and TRBJ2-2; 10 nucleotides align to TRBD2. This CDR3 is 18 amino acids long. Germline V CDR1 and CDR2: SGHVS, FNYEAQ. J was trimmed by 6 bases and V by 4 bases; bases with no gene match: 14. The whole variable domain, filled in from reference TRBV7-6 and TRBJ2-2, reads GAGVSQSPRYKVTKRGQDVALRCDPISGHVSLYWYRQALGQGPEFLTYFNYEAQQDKSGLPNDRFSAERPEGSISTLTIQRTEQRDSAMYRCASSSIHPSGGVAGELFFGEGSRLTVL.